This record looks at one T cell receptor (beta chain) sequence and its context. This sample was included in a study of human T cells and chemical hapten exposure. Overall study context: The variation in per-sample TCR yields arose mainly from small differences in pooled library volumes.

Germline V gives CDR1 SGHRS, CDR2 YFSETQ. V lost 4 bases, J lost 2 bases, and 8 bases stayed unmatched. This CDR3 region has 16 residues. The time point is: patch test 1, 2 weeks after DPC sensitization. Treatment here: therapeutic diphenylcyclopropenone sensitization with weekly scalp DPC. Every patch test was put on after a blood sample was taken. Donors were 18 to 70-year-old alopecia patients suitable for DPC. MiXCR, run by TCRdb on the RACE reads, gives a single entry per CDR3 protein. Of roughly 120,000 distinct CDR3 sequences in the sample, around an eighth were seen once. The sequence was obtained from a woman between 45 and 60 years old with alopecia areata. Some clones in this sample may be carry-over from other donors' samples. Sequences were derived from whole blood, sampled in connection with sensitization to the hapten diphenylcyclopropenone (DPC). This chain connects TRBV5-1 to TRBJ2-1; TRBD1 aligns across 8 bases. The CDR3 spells CASSGQGPGTYNEQFF. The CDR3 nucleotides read TGCGCCAGCAGCGGACAGGGTCCCGGGACCTACAATGAGCAGTTCTTC. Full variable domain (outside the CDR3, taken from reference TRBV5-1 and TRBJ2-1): KAGVTQTPRYLIKTRGQQVTLSCSPISGHRSVSWYQQTPGQGLQFLFEYFSETQRNKGNFPGRFSGRQFSNSRSEMNVSTLELGDSALYLCASSGQGPGTYNEQFFGPGTRLTVL.